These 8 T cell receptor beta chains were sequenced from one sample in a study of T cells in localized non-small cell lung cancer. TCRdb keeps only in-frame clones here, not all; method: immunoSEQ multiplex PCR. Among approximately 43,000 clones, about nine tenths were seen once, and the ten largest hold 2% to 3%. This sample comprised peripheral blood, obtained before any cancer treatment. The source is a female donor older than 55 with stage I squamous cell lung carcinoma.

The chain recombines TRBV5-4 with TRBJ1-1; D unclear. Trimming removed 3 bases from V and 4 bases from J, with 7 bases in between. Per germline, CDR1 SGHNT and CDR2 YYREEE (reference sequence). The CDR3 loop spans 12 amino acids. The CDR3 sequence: CASSYEGTEAFF. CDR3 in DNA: TGTGCCAGCAGCTACGAGGGCACTGAAGCTTTCTTT.

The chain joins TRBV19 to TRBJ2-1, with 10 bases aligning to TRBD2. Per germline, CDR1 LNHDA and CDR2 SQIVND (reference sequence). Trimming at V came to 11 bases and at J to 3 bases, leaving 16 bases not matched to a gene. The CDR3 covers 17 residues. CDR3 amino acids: CAQTEREGPLLYNEQFF. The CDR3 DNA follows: TGTGCCCAAACCGAGCGGGAGGGTCCCCTTCTCTACAATGAGCAGTTCTTC.

The CDR3 coding sequence is TGTGCCAGCAGCGCGGAGCGGGAGGATGCCTACGAGCAGTACTTC. It specifies CASSAEREDAYEQYF. This rearrangement joins TRBV5-4 to TRBJ2-7, with 9 bases lining up with TRBD2. This CDR3 is 15 amino acids long. The junction had 7 bases not matched to a gene; V was cut back by 4 bases and J by 2 bases. The V gene's germline CDR1 is SGHNT and CDR2 YYREEE (reference sequence).

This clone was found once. CDR3 loop: CASRLAVAVAGGPGQETQYF. The CDR3 nucleotides read TGTGCAAGTCGCTTAGCAGTTGCGGTAGCGGGAGGGCCGGGGCAAGAGACCCAGTACTTC. The rearrangement uses TRBV12-2 and TRBJ2-5; TRBD2, the table's D call, was not compared with the DNA. TRBV12-2 is a pseudogene segment. The CDR3 covers 20 residues.

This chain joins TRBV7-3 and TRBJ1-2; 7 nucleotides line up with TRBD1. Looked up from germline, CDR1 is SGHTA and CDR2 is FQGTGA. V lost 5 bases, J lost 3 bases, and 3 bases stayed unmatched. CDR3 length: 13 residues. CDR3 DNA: TGTGCCAGCAGCAGTGACAGGGACTATGGCTACACCTTC. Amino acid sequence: CASSSDRDYGYTF.

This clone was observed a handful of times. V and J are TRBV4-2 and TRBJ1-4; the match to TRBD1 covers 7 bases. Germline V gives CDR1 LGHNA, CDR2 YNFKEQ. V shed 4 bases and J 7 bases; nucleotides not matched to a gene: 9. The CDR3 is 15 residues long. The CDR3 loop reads CASSPYRGRSEKLFF. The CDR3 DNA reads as TGTGCCAGCAGCCCTTACAGGGGTCGATCTGAAAAACTGTTTTTT.

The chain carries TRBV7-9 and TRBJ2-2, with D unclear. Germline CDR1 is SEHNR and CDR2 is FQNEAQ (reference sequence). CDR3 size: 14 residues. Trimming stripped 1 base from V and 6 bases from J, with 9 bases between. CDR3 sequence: CASSLGGYAGELFF. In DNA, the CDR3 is TGTGCCAGCAGCTTAGGGGGATATGCCGGGGAGCTGTTTTTT.

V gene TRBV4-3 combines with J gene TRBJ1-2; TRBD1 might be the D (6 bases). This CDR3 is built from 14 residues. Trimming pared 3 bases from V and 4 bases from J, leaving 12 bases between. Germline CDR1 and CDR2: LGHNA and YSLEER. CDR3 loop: CASSQGADGYGYTF. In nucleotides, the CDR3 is TGCGCCAGCAGCCAGGGGGCTGATGGCTATGGCTACACCTTC.